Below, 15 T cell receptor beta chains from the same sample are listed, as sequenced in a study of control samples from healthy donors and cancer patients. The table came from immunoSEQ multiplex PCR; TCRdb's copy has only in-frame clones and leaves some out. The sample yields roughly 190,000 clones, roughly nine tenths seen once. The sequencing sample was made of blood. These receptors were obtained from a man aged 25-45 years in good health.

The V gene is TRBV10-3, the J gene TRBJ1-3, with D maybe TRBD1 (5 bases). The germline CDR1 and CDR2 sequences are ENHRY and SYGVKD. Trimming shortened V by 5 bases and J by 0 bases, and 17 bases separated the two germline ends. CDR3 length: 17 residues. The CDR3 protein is CAISSRRQTVSGNTIYF. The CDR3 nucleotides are TGTGCCATCAGTTCTCGGAGACAGACGGTCTCTGGAAACACCATATATTTT.

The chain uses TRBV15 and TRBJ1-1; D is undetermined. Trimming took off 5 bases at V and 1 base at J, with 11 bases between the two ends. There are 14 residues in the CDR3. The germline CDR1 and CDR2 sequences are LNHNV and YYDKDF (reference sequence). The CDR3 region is CATSQTAGNTEAFF. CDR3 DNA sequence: TGTGCCACCAGCCAAACCGCGGGGAACACTGAAGCTTTCTTT. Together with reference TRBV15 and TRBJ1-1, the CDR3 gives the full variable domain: DAMVIQNPRYQVTQFGKPVTLSCSQTLNHNVMYWYQQKSSQAPKLLFHYYDKDFNNEADTPDNFQSRRPNTSFCFLDIRSPGLGDTAMYLCATSQTAGNTEAFFGQGTRLTVV.

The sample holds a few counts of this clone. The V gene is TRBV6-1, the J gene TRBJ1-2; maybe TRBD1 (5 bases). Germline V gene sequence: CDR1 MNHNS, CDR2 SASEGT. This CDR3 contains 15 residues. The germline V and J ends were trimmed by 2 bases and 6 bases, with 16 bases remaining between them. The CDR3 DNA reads TGTGCCAGCAGTGAAATAGTGCAGGGCGCGAATGGCTACACCTTC. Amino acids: CASSEIVQGANGYTF.

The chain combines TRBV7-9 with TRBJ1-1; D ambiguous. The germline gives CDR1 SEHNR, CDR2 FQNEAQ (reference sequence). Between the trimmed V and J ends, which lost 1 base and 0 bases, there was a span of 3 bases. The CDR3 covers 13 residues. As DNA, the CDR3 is TGTGCCAGCAGCTTAGTTGTGAACACTGAAGCTTTCTTT. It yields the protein CASSLVVNTEAFF. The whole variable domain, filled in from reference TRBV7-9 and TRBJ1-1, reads DTGVSQNPRHKITKRGQNVTFRCDPISEHNRLYWYRQTLGQGPEFLTYFQNEAQLEKSRLLSDRFSAERPKGSFSTLEIQRTEQGDSAMYLCASSLVVNTEAFFGQGTRLTVV.

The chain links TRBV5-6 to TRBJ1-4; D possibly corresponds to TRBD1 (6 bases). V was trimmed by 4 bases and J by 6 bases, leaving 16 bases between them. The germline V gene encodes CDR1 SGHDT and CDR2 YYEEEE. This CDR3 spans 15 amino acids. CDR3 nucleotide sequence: TGTGCCAGCAGCCGGGGCAGGGGCGGGTATGAAAAACTGTTTTTT. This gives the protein CASSRGRGGYEKLFF.

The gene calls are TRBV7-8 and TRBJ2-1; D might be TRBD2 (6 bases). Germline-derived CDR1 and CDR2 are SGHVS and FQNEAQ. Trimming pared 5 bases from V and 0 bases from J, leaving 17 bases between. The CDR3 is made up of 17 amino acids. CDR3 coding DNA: TGTGCCAGCAGCCCAGTCGCCGGAGGGAGCTCCTACAATGAGCAGTTCTTC. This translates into CASSPVAGGSSYNEQFF.

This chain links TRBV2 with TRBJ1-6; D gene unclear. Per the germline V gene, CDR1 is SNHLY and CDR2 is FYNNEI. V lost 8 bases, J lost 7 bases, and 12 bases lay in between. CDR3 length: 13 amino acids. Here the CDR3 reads CASLRTVNSPLHF. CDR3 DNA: TGTGCCAGCCTGAGGACGGTAAATTCACCCCTCCACTTT.

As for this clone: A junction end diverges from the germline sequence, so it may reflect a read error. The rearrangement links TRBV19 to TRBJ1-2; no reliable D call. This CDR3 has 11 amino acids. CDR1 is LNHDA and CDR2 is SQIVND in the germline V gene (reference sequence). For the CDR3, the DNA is TGTGCCAGTAACTTCAACTACGGCTACACCTTC. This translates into CASNFNYGYTF.

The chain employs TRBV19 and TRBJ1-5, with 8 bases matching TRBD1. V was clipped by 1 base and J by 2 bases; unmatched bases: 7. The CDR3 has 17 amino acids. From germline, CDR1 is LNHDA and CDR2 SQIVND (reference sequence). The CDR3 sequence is CASSIGQGAKGNQPQHF. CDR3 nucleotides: TGTGCCAGTAGTATAGGGCAGGGGGCCAAGGGCAATCAGCCCCAGCATTTT.

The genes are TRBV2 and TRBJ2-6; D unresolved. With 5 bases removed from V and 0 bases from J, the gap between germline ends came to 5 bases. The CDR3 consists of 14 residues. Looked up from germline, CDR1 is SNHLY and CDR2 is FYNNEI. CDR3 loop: CASSRPSGANVLTF. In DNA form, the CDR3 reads TGTGCCAGCAGTCGACCCTCTGGGGCCAACGTCCTGACTTTC.

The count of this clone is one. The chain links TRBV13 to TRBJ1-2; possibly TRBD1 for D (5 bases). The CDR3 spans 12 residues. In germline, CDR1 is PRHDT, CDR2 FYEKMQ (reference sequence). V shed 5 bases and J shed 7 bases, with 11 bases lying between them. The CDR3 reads CASSRRGGGYTF. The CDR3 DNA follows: TGTGCCAGCAGCCGGCGGGGCGGTGGCTACACCTTC.

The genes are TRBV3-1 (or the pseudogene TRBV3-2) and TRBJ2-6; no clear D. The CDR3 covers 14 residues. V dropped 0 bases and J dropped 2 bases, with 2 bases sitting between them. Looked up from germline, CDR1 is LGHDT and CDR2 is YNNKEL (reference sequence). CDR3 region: CASSQEAGANVLTF. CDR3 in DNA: TGTGCCAGCAGCCAAGAAGCTGGGGCCAACGTCCTGACTTTC.

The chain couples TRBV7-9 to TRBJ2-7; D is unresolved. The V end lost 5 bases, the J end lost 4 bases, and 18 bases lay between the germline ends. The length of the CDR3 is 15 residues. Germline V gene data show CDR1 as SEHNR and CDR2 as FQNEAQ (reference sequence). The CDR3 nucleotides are TGTGCCAGCAGCACCCAAGGGCGGTTAGAGTACGAGCAGTACTTC. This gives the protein CASSTQGRLEYEQYF.

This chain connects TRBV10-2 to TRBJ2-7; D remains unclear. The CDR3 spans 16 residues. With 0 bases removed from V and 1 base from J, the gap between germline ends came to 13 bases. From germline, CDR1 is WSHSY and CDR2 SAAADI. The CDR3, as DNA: TGCGCCAGCAGTGAGTCGACCCTCGAATATTCCTACGAGCAGTACTTC. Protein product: CASSESTLEYSYEQYF.

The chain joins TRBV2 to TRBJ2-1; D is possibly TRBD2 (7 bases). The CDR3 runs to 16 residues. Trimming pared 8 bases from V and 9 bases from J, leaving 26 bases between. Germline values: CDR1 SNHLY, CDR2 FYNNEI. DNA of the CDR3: TGTGCCAGCCTGAAGGGGAGAGGGGGGGGCTATGGTGAGCAGTTCTTC. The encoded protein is CASLKGRGGGYGEQFF.